This T cell receptor (beta chain) was sequenced for a study of T cell clonotyping in hematopoietic cell transplantation. Findings of the study overall: Cells were unsorted, so CD4 and CD8 contributions were not separated. Higher Inverse Simpson Index values in graft donor and pretransplant recipient predicted broader posttransplant TCR diversity. After transplant, recipient diversity fell while pathologically expanded clonotypes grew through day 180. Few recipient clonotypes overlapped donors; over 95% were de novo at given depth.

Note on this clone: The target antigen is unknown.

Profiled with immunoSEQ multiplex PCR; TCRdb holds only in-frame clones, not every one. The table has about 36,000 clones, around nine tenths seen once. The length of the CDR3 is 12 residues. Trimming cost V 8 bases and J 7 bases; bases outside gene matches: 6. Germline lookup yields CDR1 MNHEY and CDR2 SMNVEV (reference sequence). The sequence derives from a woman aged 40 to 50 in good health. Some clones in this sample may be carry-over from other donors' samples. The sample consisted of peripheral blood mononuclear cells. The chain combines TRBV27 with TRBJ2-5; 8 bases line up with TRBD2. The CDR3: CASRGGARTQYF. The DNA of the CDR3 is TGTGCCAGCCGGGGGGGGGCAAGGACCCAGTACTTC.